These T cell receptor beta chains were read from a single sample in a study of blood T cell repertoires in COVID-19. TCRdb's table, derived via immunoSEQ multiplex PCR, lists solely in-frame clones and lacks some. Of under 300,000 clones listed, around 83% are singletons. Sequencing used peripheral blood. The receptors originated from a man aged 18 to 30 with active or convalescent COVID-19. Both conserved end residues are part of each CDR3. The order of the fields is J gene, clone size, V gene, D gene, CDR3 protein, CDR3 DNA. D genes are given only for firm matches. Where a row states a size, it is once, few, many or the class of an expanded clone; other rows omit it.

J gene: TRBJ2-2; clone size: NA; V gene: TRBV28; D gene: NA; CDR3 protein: CASSLAADGELFF; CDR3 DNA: TGTGCCAGCAGTTTAGCGGCGGACGGGGAGCTGTTTTTT
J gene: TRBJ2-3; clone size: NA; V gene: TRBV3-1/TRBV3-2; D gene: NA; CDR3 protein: CASHLGLGADTQYF; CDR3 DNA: TGTGCCAGCCACCTCGGACTTGGGGCAGATACGCAGTATTTT
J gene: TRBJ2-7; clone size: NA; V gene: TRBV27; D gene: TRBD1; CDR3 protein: CASATGGINEQYF; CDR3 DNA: TGTGCCAGCGCGACAGGGGGCATAAACGAGCAGTACTTC
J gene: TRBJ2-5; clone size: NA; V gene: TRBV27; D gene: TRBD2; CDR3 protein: CASRQQPGLAGDVYQETQYF; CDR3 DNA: TGTGCCAGCAGGCAACAACCGGGACTAGCGGGAGATGTGTACCAAGAGACCCAGTACTTC
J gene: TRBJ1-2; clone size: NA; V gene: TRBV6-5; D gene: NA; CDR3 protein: CASSYLTEGSGYTF; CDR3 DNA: TGTGCCAGCAGTTACCTTACAGAAGGATCTGGCTACACCTTC
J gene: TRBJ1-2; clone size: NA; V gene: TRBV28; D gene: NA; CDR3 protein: CASSMPDYGYTF; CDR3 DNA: TGTGCCAGCTCGATGCCGGACTATGGCTACACCTTC
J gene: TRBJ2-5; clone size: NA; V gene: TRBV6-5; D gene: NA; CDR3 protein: CASSTNLQGSETQYF; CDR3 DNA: TGTGCCAGCAGCACCAATTTACAGGGTTCTGAGACCCAGTACTTC
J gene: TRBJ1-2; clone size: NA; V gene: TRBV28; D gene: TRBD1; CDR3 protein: CASDGTVYGYTF; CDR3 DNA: TGTGCCAGCGATGGGACAGTCTATGGCTACACCTTC
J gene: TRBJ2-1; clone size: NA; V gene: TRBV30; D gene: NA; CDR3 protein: CAWNYPGLFDEQFF; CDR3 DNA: TGTGCCTGGAATTACCCGGGACTTTTCGATGAGCAGTTCTTC
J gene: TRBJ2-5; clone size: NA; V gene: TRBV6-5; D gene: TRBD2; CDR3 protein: CASSYGGGPRQETQYF; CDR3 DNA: TGTGCCAGCAGTTACGGGGGGGGTCCCCGGCAGGAGACCCAGTACTTC
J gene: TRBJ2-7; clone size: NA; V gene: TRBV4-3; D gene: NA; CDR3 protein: CASSQDLYGNSYEQYF; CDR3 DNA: TGCGCCAGCAGCCAAGATTTGTACGGTAACTCCTACGAGCAGTACTTC
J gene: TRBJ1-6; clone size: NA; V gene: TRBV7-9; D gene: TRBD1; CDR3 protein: CASEQGHNSPLHF; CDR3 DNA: TGTGCCAGTGAACAGGGGCATAATTCACCCCTCCACTTT
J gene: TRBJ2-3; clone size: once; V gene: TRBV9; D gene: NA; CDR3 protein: CASRGSQGFDTQYF; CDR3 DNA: TGTGCCAGCAGGGGATCTCAGGGTTTTGATACGCAGTATTTT
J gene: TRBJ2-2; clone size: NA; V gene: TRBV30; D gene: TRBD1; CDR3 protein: CAWRDRAGELFF; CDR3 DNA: TGTGCCTGGAGGGACAGGGCCGGGGAGCTGTTTTTT
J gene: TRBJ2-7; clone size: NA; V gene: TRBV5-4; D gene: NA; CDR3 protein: CASSFPSPSQGAGEQYF; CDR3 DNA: TGTGCCAGCAGCTTCCCTTCCCCGAGTCAGGGAGCGGGTGAGCAGTACTTC
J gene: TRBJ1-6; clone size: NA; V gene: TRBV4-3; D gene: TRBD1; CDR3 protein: CASSLAVGTGVGSPLHF; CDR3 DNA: TGCGCCAGCAGCCTTGCGGTCGGGACAGGGGTAGGTTCACCCCTCCACTTT
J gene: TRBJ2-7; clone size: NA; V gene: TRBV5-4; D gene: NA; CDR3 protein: CASSLFGGYEQYF; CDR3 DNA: TGTGCCAGCAGCTTGTTCGGGGGATACGAGCAGTACTTC
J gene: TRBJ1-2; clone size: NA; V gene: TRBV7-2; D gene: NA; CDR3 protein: CASSEGLGGYTF; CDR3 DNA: TGTGCCAGCAGCGAGGGTTTGGGTGGCTACACCTTC
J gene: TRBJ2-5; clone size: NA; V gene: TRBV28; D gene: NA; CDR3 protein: CASSPGDPRETQYF; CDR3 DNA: TGTGCCAGCAGTCCAGGGGATCCTCGGGAGACCCAGTACTTC
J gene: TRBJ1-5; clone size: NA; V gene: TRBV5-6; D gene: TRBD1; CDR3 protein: CASSSGTANQPQHF; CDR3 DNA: TGTGCCAGCAGCTCCGGGACAGCGAATCAGCCCCAGCATTTT
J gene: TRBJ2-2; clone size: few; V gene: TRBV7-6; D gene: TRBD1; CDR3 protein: CASSQTGGETGELFF; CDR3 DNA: TGTGCCAGCAGTCAAACAGGGGGCGAGACCGGGGAGCTGTTTTTT
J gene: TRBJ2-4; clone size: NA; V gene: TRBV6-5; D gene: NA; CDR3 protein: CASSATGIIQYF; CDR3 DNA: TGTGCCAGCAGCGCCACAGGGATTATTCAGTACTTC
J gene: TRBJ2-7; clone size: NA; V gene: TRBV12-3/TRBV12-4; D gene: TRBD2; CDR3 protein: CASGGESYEQYF; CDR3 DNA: TGTGCCAGCGGGGGGGAAAGCTACGAGCAGTACTTC
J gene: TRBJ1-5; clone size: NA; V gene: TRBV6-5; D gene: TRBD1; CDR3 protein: CASNGQGNQPQHF; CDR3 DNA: TGTGCCAGCAACGGACAGGGGAACCAGCCCCAGCATTTT
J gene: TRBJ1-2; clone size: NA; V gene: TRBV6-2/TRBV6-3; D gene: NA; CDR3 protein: CASSYAGSNYGYTF; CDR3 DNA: TGTGCCAGCAGTTACGCGGGCAGTAACTATGGCTACACCTTC
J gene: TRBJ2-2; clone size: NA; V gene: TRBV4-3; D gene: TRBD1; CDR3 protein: CASSQDKGAGTGELFF; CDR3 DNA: TGCGCCAGCAGCCAAGATAAGGGGGCCGGAACCGGGGAGCTGTTTTTT
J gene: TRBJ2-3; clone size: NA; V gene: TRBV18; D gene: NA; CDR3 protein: CASSPPYTDTQYF; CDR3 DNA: TGTGCCAGCTCACCACCATACACAGATACGCAGTATTTT
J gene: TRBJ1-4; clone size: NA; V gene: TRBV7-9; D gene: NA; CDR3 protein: CASSQVDEKLFF; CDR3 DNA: TGTGCCAGCAGCCAGGTCGACGAAAAACTGTTTTTT
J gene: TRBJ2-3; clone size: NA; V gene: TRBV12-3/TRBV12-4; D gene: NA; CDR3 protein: CASSSLLADTQYF; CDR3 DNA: TGTGCCAGCAGTTCCCTTTTAGCAGATACGCAGTATTTT
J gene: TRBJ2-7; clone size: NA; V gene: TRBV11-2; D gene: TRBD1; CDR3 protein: CASTSHPAGTEDAEQYF; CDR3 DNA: TGTGCCAGCACATCTCATCCCGCCGGGACAGAGGACGCCGAGCAGTACTTC
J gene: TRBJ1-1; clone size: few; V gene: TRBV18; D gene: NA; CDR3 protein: CASSSAQDTEAFF; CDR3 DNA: TGTGCCAGCTCATCGGCACAGGACACTGAAGCTTTCTTT
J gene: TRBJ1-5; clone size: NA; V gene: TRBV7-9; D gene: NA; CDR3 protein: CARLTVKGNQPQHF; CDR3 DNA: TGTGCCAGGCTTACGGTAAAAGGCAATCAGCCCCAGCATTTT
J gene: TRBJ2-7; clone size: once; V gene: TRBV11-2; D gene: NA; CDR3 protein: CASSLGRSEQYF; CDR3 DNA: TGTGCCAGCAGCTTAGGCCGGAGTGAGCAGTACTTC
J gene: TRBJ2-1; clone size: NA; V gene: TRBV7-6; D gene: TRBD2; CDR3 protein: CASSWAGSGSPHNEQFF; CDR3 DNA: TGTGCCAGCAGCTGGGCTGGCAGCGGGAGTCCCCACAATGAGCAGTTCTTC
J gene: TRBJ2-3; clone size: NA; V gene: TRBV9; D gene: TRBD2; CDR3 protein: CASSVGGGTRDTQYF; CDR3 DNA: TGTGCCAGCAGCGTAGGCGGGGGGACGAGAGATACGCAGTATTTT
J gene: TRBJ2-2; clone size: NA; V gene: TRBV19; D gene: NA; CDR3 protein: CASGGSYSGELFF; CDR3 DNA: TGTGCCAGCGGGGGTTCTTATTCCGGGGAGCTGTTTTTT
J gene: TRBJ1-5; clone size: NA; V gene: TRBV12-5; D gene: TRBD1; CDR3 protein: CASGFRDRDLQPQHF; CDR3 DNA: TGTGCTAGTGGCTTCCGGGACAGGGACCTTCAGCCCCAGCATTTT
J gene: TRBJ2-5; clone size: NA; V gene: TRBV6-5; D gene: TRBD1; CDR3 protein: CASRVGTGGGETQYF; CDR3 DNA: TGTGCCAGCAGGGTCGGGACAGGGGGCGGGGAGACCCAGTACTTC
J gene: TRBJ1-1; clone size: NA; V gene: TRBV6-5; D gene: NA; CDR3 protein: CASSMQANTEAFF; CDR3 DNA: TGTGCCAGCAGTATGCAGGCTAACACTGAAGCTTTCTTT
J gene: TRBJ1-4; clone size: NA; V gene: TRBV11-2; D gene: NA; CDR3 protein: CASSRRGNREGEKLFF; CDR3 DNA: TGTGCCAGCAGTCGCCGAGGAAACAGGGAGGGGGAAAAACTGTTTTTT
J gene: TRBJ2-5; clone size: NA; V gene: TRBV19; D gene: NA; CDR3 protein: CASSIMGEAQETQYF; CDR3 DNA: TGTGCCAGTAGTATAATGGGGGAGGCCCAAGAGACCCAGTACTTC
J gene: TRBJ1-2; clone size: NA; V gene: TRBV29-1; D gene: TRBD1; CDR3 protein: CSATPGQIYGYTF; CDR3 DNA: TGCAGCGCCACACCGGGACAGATCTATGGCTACACCTTC
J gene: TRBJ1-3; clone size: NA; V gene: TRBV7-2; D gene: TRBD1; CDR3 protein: CASSGQGSGNTIYF; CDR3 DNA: TGTGCCAGCAGCGGACAGGGATCTGGAAACACCATATATTTT
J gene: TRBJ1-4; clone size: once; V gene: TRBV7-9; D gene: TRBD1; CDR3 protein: CASSRRGRREKLFF; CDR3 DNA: TGTGCCAGCAGTCGAAGGGGGCGGCGTGAAAAACTGTTTTTT
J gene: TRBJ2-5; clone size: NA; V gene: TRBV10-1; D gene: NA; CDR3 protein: CASSPPRLSQETQYF; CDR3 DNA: TGCGCCAGCAGCCCCCCGCGACTGTCCCAAGAGACCCAGTACTTC
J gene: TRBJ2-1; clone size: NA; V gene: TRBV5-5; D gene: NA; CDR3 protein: CASSLDFVHEQFF; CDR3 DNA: TGTGCCAGCAGCTTGGACTTCGTCCATGAGCAGTTCTTC
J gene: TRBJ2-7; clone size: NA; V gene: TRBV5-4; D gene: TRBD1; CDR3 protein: CASSLDVGAGGGEQYF; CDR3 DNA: TGTGCCAGCAGCTTGGACGTTGGGGCAGGGGGTGGCGAGCAGTACTTC
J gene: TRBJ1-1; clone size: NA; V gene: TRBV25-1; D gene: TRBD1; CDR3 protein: CASSVARQGVPEAFF; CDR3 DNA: TGTGCCAGCAGTGTCGCCCGACAGGGGGTCCCTGAAGCTTTCTTT
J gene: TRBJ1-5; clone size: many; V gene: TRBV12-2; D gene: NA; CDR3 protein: CASRVGQSNQPQHF; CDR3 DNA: TGTGCAAGTCGCGTTGGACAGAGCAATCAGCCCCAGCATTTT
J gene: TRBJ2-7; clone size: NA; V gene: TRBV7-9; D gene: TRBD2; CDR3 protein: CASSFLAGEAYEQYF; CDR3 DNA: TGTGCCAGCAGCTTTCTAGCGGGAGAAGCCTACGAGCAGTACTTC